Listed below are T cell receptor beta chains from one sample, sequenced in a study of blood T cell repertoires in COVID-19. Only in-frame clones appear in the TCRdb table, and some are missing; sequencing was by immunoSEQ multiplex PCR. The table shows under 150,000 clones, with roughly 85% occurring only once. Input material: peripheral blood. These TCRs come from a human donor in a cohort sampled during active COVID-19. Both conserved end residues are part of each CDR3. The order of the fields is V gene, CDR3 protein.

>TRBV29-1
CSVGDRGYGGYTF
>TRBV5-4
CASSLGPGRGTNEKLFF
>TRBV4-3
CASSLFGTGEGYTF
>TRBV6-5
CASSPLGGMNSPLHF
>TRBV6-2/TRBV6-3
CASSVPGHGNGNQPQHF
>TRBV7-2
CASSSKQGTEAFF
>TRBV28
CASRLLRTERNYGYTF
>TRBV10-3
CAISGGSLNSPLHF
>TRBV7-9
CASSSDRTSGNTIYF
>TRBV7-2
CASRQIGQGRNTIYF
>TRBV11-2
CASSALGFAGGSDTQYF
>TRBV7-9
CASSSAGAGDTQYF
>TRBV27
CASSWDRGSEAFF
>TRBV10-3
CAISYDKNYGYTF